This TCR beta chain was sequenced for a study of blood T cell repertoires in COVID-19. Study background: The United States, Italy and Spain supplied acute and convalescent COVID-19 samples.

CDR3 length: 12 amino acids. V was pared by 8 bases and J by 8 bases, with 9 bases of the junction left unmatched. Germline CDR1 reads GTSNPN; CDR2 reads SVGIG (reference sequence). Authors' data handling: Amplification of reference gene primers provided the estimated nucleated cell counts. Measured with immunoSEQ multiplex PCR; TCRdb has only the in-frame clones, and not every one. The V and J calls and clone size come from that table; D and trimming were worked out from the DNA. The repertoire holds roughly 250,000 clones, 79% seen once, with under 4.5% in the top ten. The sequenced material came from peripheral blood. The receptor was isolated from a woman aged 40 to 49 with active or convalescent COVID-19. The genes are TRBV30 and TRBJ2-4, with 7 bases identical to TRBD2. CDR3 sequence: CAASGVKDIQYF. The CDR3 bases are TGTGCCGCAAGCGGGGTCAAGGACATTCAGTACTTC.